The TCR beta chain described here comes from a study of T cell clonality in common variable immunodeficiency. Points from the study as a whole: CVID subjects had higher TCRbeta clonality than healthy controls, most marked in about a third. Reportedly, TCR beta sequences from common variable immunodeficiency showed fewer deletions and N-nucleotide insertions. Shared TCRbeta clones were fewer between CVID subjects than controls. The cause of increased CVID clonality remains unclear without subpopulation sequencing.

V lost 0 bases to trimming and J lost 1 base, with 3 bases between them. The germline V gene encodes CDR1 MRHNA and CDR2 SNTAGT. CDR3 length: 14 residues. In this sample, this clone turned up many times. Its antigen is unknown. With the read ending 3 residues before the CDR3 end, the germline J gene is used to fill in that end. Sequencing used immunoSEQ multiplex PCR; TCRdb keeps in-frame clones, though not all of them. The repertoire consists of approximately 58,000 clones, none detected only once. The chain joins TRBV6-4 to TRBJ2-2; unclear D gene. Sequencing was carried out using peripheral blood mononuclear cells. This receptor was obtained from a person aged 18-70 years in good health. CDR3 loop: CASSDSMNTGELFF. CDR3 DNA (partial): TGTGCCAGCAGTGACTCTATGAACACCGGGGAG.